The present entry profiles one TCR beta chain with its context. The record originates from a study of molecular identifiers for immune sequencing clone quantification. TCRdb independently ran MiXCR on the PCR reads; one entry per CDR3 protein. The sample contains 400,000 to 600,000 distinct CDR3 sequences, under 30% of which appear only once. Germline CDR1 is MNHEY and CDR2 is SMNVEV (reference sequence). The CDR3 extends over 14 amino acids. Trimming cost V 6 bases and J 1 base; bases outside gene matches: 4. This TCR came from a human donor in good health. Some libraries in this study had Jurkat cell RNA spiked in. The chain recombines TRBV27 with TRBJ2-7; 9 nucleotides agree with TRBD1. Sequencing was performed on naive CD8+ T cells from blood, with Jurkat cell RNA spiked in. Subset in this sample: FACS-sorted CD8+CD4-CCR7+CD45RA+ naive T cells. CDR3 coding DNA: TGTGCCAGCAGAGGGGACAGGGATTCCTACGAGCAGTACTTC. It yields the protein CASRGDRDSYEQYF.